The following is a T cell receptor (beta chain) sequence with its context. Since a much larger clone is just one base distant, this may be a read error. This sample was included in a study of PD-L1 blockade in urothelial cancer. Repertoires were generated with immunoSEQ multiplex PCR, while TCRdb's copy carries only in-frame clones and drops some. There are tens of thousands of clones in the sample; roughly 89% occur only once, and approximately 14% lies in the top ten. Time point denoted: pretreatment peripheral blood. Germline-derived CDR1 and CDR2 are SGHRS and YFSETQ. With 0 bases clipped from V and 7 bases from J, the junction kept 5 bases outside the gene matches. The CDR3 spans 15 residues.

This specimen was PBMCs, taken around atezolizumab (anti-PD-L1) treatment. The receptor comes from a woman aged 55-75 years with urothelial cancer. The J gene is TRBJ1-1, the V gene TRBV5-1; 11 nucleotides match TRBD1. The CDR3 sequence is CASSLGDRGWIEAFF. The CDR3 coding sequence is TGCGCCAGCAGCTTGGGGGACAGGGGGTGGATTGAAGCTTTCTTT.